Below, one T cell receptor (beta chain) is given with its context. With the 5' RACE reads reprocessed, TCRdb shows one record per CDR3 protein and no DNA. In total, the table holds about 260,000 distinct CDR3 sequences. Germline CDR1 reads SGHAT; CDR2 reads FQNNGV. The CDR3 extends over 11 amino acids. This sample is drawn from a study of T cells expressing NK-cell markers. Sequencing was done on a sample of blood T cells: a sorted CD56 or NKG2C T cell subset, CD4+ or CD8+ T cells, or bulk PBMC T cells (not recorded which). The receptor's source is a woman between 18 and 75 years old in good health. The genes are TRBV11-2 and TRBJ2-3. The CDR3 protein is CASSLDNTQYF. Complete variable domain (other parts from reference TRBV11-2 and TRBJ2-3): EAGVAQSPRYKIIEKRQSVAFWCNPISGHATLYWYQQILGQGPKLLIQFQNNGVVDDSQLPKDRFSAERLKGVDSTLKIQPAKLEDSAVYLCASSLDNTQYFGPGTRLTVL.